This TCR beta chain comes out of a study of blood T cell repertoires in COVID-19. Germline trimming cut 4 bases from V and 9 bases from J; bases unmatched to any gene: 5. The CDR3 contains 13 residues. Looked up from germline, CDR1 is LGHNA and CDR2 is YSLEER. The data were produced by immunoSEQ multiplex PCR, yet TCRdb's version contains in-frame clones alone and is incomplete. The sample contains some 220,000 clones, roughly 90% of which appear only once. The rearrangement uses TRBV4-3 and TRBJ1-1; 10 positions match TRBD1. Material for sequencing was PBMCs or T cells enriched from blood (not recorded which). The origin of this receptor is a woman aged 45-60 years in a cohort exposed to, infected with or recovered from COVID-19 (not recorded which). The chain's CDR3 is CASSRDRGPKAFF. As DNA, the CDR3 is TGCGCCAGCAGCCGAGACAGGGGGCCCAAAGCTTTCTTT.